What follows is one T cell receptor beta chain and its context. As yet, its antigen is unknown. This table comes from immunoSEQ multiplex PCR, and its TCRdb copy is limited to in-frame clones, with some not included. The sample has around 65,000 clones, approximately 86% seen once. The CDR3 is made up of 15 amino acids. Trimming shortened V by 4 bases and J by 0 bases, and 10 bases separated the two germline ends. The V gene's germline CDR1 is SGHVS and CDR2 FQNEAQ. These data belong to a study of OX40 agonist ivuxolimab in advanced cancers. Study as a whole: Dose-escalation patients suffered from hepatocellular carcinoma, melanoma, renal cell or head and neck cancer. Study results and limitations: Average numbers of expanded clones were greater in CD8+ T cells than in CD4+.

The receptor comes from an adult with an advanced solid tumor such as melanoma, head and neck, liver or kidney cancer. The gene calls are TRBV7-8 and TRBJ1-5, with D tentatively TRBD1 (6 bases). This specimen was CD4+ or CD8+ T cells sorted from blood, taken in a trial of the OX40 agonist ivuxolimab. CDR3 nucleotide sequence: TGTGCCAGCAGCTCCCCAGGGGATAGCAATCAGCCCCAGCATTTT. As protein: CASSSPGDSNQPQHF. Full variable domain (missing parts from reference TRBV7-8 and TRBJ1-5): GAGVSQSPRYKVAKRGQDVALRCDPISGHVSLFWYQQALGQGPEFLTYFQNEAQLDKSGLPSDRFFAERPEGSVSTLKIQRTQQEDSAVYLCASSSPGDSNQPQHFGDGTRLSIL.